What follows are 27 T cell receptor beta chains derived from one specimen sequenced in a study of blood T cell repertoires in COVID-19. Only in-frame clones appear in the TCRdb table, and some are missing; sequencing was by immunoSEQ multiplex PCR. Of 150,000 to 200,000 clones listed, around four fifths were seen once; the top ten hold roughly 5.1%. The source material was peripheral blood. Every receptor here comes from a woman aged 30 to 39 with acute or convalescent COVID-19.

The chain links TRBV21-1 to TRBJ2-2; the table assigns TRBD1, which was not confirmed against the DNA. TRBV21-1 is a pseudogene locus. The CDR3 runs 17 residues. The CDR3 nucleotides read TGTGCCAGCAGCAAAGCGCTCAGGTCTACTCACACCGGGGAGCTGTTTTTT. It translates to CASSKALRSTHTGELFF.

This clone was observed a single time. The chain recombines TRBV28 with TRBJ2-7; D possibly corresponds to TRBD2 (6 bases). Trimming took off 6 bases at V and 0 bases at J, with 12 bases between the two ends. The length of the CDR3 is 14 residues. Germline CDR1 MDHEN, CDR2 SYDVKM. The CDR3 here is CASRTWRGSYEQYF. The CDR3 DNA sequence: TGTGCCAGCAGGACCTGGCGGGGCTCCTACGAGCAGTACTTC.

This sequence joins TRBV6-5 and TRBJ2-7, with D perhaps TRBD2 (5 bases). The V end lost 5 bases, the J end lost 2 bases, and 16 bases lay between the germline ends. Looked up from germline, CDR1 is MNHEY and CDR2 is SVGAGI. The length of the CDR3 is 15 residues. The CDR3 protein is CASSPGWSTTYEQYF. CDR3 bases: TGTGCCAGCAGTCCGGGGTGGTCTACCACCTACGAGCAGTACTTC.

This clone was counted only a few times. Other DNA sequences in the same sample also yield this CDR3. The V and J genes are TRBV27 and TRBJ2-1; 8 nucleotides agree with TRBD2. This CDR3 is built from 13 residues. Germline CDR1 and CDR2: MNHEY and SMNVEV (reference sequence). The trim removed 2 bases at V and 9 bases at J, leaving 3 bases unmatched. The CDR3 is CASSLRLAGEQFF. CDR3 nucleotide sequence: TGTGCCAGCAGTTTACGGCTAGCGGGTGAGCAGTTCTTC.

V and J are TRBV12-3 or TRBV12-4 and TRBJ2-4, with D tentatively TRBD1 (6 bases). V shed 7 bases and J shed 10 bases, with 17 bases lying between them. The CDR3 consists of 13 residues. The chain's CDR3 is CASKPQGGRIQYF. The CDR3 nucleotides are TGTGCCAGCAAACCACAGGGTGGGCGGATTCAGTACTTC.

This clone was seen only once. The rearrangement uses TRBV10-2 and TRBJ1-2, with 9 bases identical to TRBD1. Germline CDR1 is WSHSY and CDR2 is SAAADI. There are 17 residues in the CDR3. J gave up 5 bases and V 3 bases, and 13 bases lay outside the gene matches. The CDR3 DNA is TGCGCCAGCAGTGACGTTCCTGGGGACAGGGAGGGATATGGCTACACCTTC. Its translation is CASSDVPGDREGYGYTF.

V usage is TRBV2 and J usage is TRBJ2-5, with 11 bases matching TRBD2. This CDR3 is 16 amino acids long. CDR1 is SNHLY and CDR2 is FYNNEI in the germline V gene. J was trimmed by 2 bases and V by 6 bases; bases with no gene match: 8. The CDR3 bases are TGTGCCAGCAGCATCGGGACTAGCGGCCCTCAAGAGACCCAGTACTTC. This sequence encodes CASSIGTSGPQETQYF.

CDR3 DNA: TGTGCCAGTAGTCGAGCCCCGGTAAACTATGGCTACACCTTC. This encodes CASSRAPVNYGYTF. The V and J genes are TRBV19 and TRBJ1-2, with D hard to call. Germline V gene data show CDR1 as LNHDA and CDR2 as SQIVND (reference sequence). Trimming shortened V by 5 bases and J by 2 bases, and 12 bases separated the two germline ends. The CDR3 totals 14 residues.

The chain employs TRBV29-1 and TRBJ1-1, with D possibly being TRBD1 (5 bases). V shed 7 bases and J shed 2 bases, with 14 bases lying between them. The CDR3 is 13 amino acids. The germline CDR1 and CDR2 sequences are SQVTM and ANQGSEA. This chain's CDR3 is CSGDGGPNTEAFF. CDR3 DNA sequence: TGCAGCGGGGACGGGGGTCCAAACACTGAAGCTTTCTTT.

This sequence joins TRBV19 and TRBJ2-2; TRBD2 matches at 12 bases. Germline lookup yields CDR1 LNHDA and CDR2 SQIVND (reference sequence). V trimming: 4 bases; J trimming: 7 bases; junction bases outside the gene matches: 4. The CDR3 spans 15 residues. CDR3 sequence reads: CASSRTSGTGGELFF. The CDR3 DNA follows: TGTGCCAGTAGTAGGACTAGCGGGACTGGCGGGGAGCTGTTTTTT.

CDR3 protein: CASSPGSGLPNNEQFF. The CDR3 nucleotides are TGTGCCAGCTCACCGGGCAGCGGGTTACCGAACAATGAGCAGTTCTTC. The rearrangement links TRBV18 to TRBJ2-1; TRBD2 might be the D (6 bases). CDR1 and CDR2 from the germline V gene are KGHSH and LQKENI. V was trimmed by 3 bases and J by 5 bases, leaving 17 bases between them. The CDR3 runs to 16 residues. Drawing the rest from reference TRBV18 and TRBJ2-1, the complete variable domain is NAGVMQNPRHLVRRRGQEARLRCSPMKGHSHVYWYRQLPEEGLKFMVYLQKENIIDESGMPKERFSAEFPKEGPSILRIQQVVRGDSAAYFCASSPGSGLPNNEQFFGPGTRLTVL.

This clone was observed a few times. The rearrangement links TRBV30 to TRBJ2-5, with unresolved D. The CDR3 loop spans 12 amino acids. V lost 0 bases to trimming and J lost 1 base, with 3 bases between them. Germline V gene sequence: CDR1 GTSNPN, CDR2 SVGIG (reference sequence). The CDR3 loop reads CAWSVSQETQYF. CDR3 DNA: TGTGCCTGGAGTGTTAGCCAAGAGACCCAGTACTTC.

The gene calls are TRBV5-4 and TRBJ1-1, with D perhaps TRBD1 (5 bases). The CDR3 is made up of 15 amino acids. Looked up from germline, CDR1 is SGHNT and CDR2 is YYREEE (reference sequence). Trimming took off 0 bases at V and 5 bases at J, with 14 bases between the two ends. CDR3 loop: CASSLVRGARTEAFF. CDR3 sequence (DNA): TGTGCCAGCAGCTTGGTGCGTGGGGCAAGGACTGAAGCTTTCTTT.

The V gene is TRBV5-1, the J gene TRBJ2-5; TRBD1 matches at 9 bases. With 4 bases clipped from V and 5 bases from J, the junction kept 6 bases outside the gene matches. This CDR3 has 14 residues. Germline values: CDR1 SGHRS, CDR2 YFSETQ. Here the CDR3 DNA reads TGCGCCAGCAGCATACAGGGGGCCTGGGAGACCCAGTACTTC. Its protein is CASSIQGAWETQYF.

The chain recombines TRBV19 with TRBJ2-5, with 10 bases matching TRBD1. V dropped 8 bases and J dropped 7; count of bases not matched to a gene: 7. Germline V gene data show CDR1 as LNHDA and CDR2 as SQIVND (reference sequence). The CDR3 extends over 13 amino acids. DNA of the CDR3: TGTGCCAGTCAGGGACAGGGGTTAGGGACCCAGTACTTC. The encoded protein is CASQGQGLGTQYF.

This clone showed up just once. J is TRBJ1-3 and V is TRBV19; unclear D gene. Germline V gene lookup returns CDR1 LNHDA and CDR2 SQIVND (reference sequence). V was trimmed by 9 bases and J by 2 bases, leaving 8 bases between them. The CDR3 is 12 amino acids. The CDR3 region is CARYIPGNTIYF. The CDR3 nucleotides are TGTGCCAGATACATCCCTGGAAACACCATATATTTT.

CDR3 region: CASSYRGSTYEQYF. The CDR3, as DNA: TGTGCCAGCAGTTACCGAGGGAGCACTTACGAGCAGTACTTC. The chain couples TRBV6-5 to TRBJ2-7, with D perhaps matching TRBD2 (5 bases). The CDR3 spans 14 residues. Germline V lookup: CDR1 MNHEY, CDR2 SVGAGI. Trimming cost V 2 bases and J 4 bases, with 12 bases left between them.

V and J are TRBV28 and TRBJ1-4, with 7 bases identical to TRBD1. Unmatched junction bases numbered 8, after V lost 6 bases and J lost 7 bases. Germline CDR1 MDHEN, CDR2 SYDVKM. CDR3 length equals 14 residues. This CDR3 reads CASSPTGKAEKLFF. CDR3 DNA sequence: TGTGCCAGCAGCCCGACAGGGAAGGCTGAAAAACTGTTTTTT.

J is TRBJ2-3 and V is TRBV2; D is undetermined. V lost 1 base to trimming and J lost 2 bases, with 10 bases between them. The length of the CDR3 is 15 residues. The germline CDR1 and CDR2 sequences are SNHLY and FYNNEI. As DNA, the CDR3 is TGTGCCAGCAGTGAAGGGGCCTTAAACACAGATACGCAGTATTTT. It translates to CASSEGALNTDTQYF.

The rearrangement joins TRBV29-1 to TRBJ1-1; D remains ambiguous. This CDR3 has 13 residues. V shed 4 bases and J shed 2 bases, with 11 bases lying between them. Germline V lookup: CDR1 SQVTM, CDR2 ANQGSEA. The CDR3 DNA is TGCAGCGTTGCGCGGGGTGATAACACTGAAGCTTTCTTT. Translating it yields CSVARGDNTEAFF.

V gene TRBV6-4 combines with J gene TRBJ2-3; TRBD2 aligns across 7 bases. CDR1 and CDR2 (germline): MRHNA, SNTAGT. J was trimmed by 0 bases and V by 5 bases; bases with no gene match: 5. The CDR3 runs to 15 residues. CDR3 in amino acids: CASSKSSGSTDTQYF. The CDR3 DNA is TGTGCCAGCAGTAAATCTAGCGGAAGCACAGATACGCAGTATTTT.

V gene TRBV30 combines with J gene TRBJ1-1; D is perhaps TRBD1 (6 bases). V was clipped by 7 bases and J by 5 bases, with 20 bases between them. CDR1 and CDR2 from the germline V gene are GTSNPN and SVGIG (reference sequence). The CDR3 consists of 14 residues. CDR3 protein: CASSGGPRETEAFF. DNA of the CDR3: TGTGCCTCCTCTGGGGGCCCCAGGGAGACTGAAGCTTTCTTT.

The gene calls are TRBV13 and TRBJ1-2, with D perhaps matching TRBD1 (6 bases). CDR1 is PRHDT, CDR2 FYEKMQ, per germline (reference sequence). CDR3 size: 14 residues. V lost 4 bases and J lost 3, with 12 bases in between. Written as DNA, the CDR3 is TGTGCCAGCAGCTCGACAGGTCGCGACTATGGCTACACCTTC. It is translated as CASSSTGRDYGYTF.

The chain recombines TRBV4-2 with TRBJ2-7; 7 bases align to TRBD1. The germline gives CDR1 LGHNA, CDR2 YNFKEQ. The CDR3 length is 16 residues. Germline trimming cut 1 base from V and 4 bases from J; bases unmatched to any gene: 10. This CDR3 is CASSQGGTASGYEQYF. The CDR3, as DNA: TGTGCCAGCAGCCAAGGGGGGACAGCGAGTGGGTACGAGCAGTACTTC.

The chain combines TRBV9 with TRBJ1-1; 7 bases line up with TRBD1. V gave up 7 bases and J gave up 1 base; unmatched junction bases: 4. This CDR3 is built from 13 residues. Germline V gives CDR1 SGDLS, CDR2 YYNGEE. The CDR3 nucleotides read TGTGCCAGCGGGGACAGCCAGAACACTGAAGCTTTCTTT. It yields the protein CASGDSQNTEAFF.

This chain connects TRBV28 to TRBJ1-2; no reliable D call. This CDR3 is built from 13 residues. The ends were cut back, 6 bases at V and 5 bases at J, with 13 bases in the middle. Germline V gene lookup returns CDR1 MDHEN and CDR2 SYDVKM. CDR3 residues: CASRAGQRYGYTF. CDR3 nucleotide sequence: TGTGCCAGCAGAGCAGGCCAGAGATATGGCTACACCTTC.

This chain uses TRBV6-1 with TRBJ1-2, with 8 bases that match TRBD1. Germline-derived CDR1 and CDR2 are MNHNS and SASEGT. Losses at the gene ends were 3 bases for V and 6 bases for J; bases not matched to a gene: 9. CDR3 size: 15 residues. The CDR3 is CASSEDRVRKNGYTF. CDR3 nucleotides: TGTGCCAGCAGTGAGGACAGGGTTCGAAAGAATGGCTACACCTTC.